These T cell receptor beta chains were read from a single sample in a study of memory CD4+ T cells and cytomegalovirus serostatus. Using immunoSEQ multiplex PCR, the repertoire was profiled, and TCRdb retains in-frame clones only, with some absent. The data show around 99,000 clones, 80% seen once. Sequenced input: memory CD4+ T cells from blood. These receptors originate from an adult in good health and CMV-seropositive. CDR3s include the opening cysteine and the closing phenylalanine or tryptophan. A D gene is named only where the DNA matches it firmly. Where a row states a size, it is once, few, many or the class of an expanded clone; other rows omit it.

j_gene | d_gene | abundance | v_gene | CDR3nt | CDR3aa
TRBJ2-4 | - | - | TRBV1 | TGCACCAGCAGCCAAGATAAGGCGTACTGGGACTTC | CTSSQDKAYWDF
TRBJ1-5 | - | - | TRBV5-1 | TGCGCCAGCAGCTTGGACGGACGTAGCAATCAGCCCCAGCATTTT | CASSLDGRSNQPQHF
TRBJ1-3 | - | - | TRBV28 | TGTGCCAGCAGTCGAGGGTGGGACACCATATATTTT | CASSRGWDTIYF
TRBJ1-5 | TRBD1 | - | TRBV19 | TGTGCCAGTAGAGAACAGGGGTTTCTGTATCAGCCCCAGCATTTT | CASREQGFLYQPQHF
TRBJ1-1 | - | - | TRBV28 | TGTGCCAGCAGTTTGAGGGGAAAAATCACTGAAGCTTTCTTT | CASSLRGKITEAFF
TRBJ2-2 | - | few | TRBV27 | TGTGCCAGCAGTTTGCTCTCGACAGGTCTCGCCGGGGAGCTGTTTTTT | CASSLLSTGLAGELFF
TRBJ2-7 | - | once | TRBV28 | TGTGCCAGCACCTCCGACTCCAGCTCCTACGAGCAGTACTTC | CASTSDSSSYEQYF
TRBJ1-2 | - | - | TRBV18 | TGTGCCAGCTCTCCCACTGGGAGCAGGGAGTACGGCTACACCTTC | CASSPTGSREYGYTF
TRBJ2-1 | TRBD2 | - | TRBV5-4 | TGTGCCAGCAGCTTGAATAGCGGGAGGGTTGATGAGCAGTTCTTC | CASSLNSGRVDEQFF
TRBJ2-3 | - | - | TRBV13 | TGTGCCAGCAGCTTACAGGGAGATACGCAGTATTTT | CASSLQGDTQYF
TRBJ2-2 | - | - | TRBV29-1 | TGCAGCGCCGCCGTCGATGCGGGGTCGACCGGGGAGCTGTTTTTT | CSAAVDAGSTGELFF
TRBJ2-7 | - | - | TRBV15 | TGTGCCACCAGCCTGGGGCAGACCAGCTCCTACGAGCAGTACTTC | CATSLGQTSSYEQYF
TRBJ2-5 | TRBD2 | - | TRBV4-3 | TGCGCCAGCAGCCTAGGGGGCGGGAGGGAAGAGACCCAGTACTTC | CASSLGGGREETQYF
TRBJ2-5 | TRBD2 | - | TRBV5-8 | TGTGCCAGCAGCTTTGGACTAGCGAGAGGGGAAGAGACCCAGTACTTC | CASSFGLARGEETQYF
TRBJ1-2 | - | - | TRBV11-2 | TGTGCCAGCAGCTTAGGAGGGACCTATGGCTACACCTTC | CASSLGGTYGYTF
TRBJ1-4 | - | - | TRBV28 | TGTGCCAGCAGCACATGGGGGCTTGCTAATGAAAAACTGTTTTTT | CASSTWGLANEKLFF
TRBJ2-4 | TRBD1 | - | TRBV2 | TGTGCCAGCAGAGACAGGGCCAACATTCAGTACTTC | CASRDRANIQYF
TRBJ2-5 | - | - | TRBV7-9 | TGTGCCAGCAGCCCGGGTCATGAGAGGGAGACCCAGTACTTC | CASSPGHERETQYF
TRBJ2-1 | TRBD2 | - | TRBV6-5 | TGTGCCAGCAGTGGAGCGGGAGGGCACAATGAGCAGTTCTTC | CASSGAGGHNEQFF
TRBJ2-4 | - | - | TRBV7-2 | TGTGCCAGCAGCTTAGAGGCAGCAGCCAAAAACATTCAGTACTTC | CASSLEAAAKNIQYF
TRBJ1-5 | - | few | TRBV19 | TGTGCCAGTACCCGGGCAGGGGTTGGCAATCAGCCCCAGCATTTT | CASTRAGVGNQPQHF
TRBJ2-1 | - | - | TRBV6-1 | TGTGCCAGCATGCAAGACAATACTCCCCGTGAGCAGTTCTTC | CASMQDNTPREQFF
TRBJ2-1 | TRBD2 | - | TRBV15 | TGTGCCACCAGCAGTCGGGGACTAGCGGGAGGGGGTGAGCAGTTCTTC | CATSSRGLAGGGEQFF
TRBJ1-1 | - | - | TRBV7-3 | TGTGCCAGCAGCTTAAAGGGAACTGGCTCGGCTTTCTTT | CASSLKGTGSAFF
TRBJ2-7 | TRBD1 | few | TRBV30 | TGTGCCTGGAGTCCCGGGACAGTGTCCTACGAGCAGTACTTC | CAWSPGTVSYEQYF
TRBJ2-7 | - | - | TRBV5-5 | TGTGCCAGCAGCTTGAGTTCTTGGGGGGGCTTCCTTACCTACGAGCAGTACTTC | CASSLSSWGGFLTYEQYF
TRBJ2-2 | - | - | TRBV7-6 | TGTGCCAGCAGCTTAGTTCCTCGGGGCACCGGGGAGCTGTTTTTT | CASSLVPRGTGELFF
TRBJ2-6 | - | - | TRBV5-6 | TGTGCCAGCAGCTTGGGACTGATCTCTGGGGCCAACGTCCTGACTTTC | CASSLGLISGANVLTF
TRBJ2-7 | TRBD2 | - | TRBV2 | TGTGCCAGCAGTATAGCGGGATCTCCCTACGAGCAGTACTTC | CASSIAGSPYEQYF
TRBJ2-3 | TRBD2 | once | TRBV10-3 | TGTGCCATCAGTGATTCGAGCGGGAGCTCCCGAGGGACAGATACGCAGTATTTT | CAISDSSGSSRGTDTQYF
TRBJ2-7 | - | - | TRBV7-2 | TGTGCCAGCAGCCCAAACGCGATTCCAGGCTACGAGCAGTACTTC | CASSPNAIPGYEQYF
TRBJ2-3 | TRBD2 | - | TRBV29-1 | TGCAGCGTTGCAGAGGGGACTAACCCAACAGATACGCAGTATTTT | CSVAEGTNPTDTQYF
TRBJ2-1 | - | - | TRBV5-4 | TGTGCCAGCAGCTTGTTTCCTAGGATCGATAACAATGAGCAGTTCTTC | CASSLFPRIDNNEQFF
TRBJ1-4 | - | - | TRBV5-8 | TGTGCCAGTCTCAGGGTATCAACTAATGAAAAACTGTTTTTT | CASLRVSTNEKLFF
TRBJ1-4 | - | - | TRBV15 | TGTGCCACCAGCAGAGAAAAGGGATTACTTAATGAAAAACTGTTTTTT | CATSREKGLLNEKLFF
TRBJ2-2 | - | few | TRBV7-6 | TGTGCCAGCAGCGGGAGCCTGGGGGAGCTGTTTTTT | CASSGSLGELFF
TRBJ1-1 | - | - | TRBV5-1 | TGCGCCAGCAGCTGGGATGGGGAGAACACTGAAGCTTTCTTT | CASSWDGENTEAFF
TRBJ2-5 | TRBD2 | few | TRBV4-2 | TGTGCCAGCAGCCAAGTCGGCCCGACTAGCGGGAGTATGGAGACCCAGTACTTC | CASSQVGPTSGSMETQYF
TRBJ1-1 | - | - | TRBV7-2 | TGTGCCAGCAGCTTAGGTCGGCTAGAGACCTACACTGAAGCTTTCTTT | CASSLGRLETYTEAFF
TRBJ2-2 | - | few | TRBV13 | TGTGCCAGCAGCTTAGGTCGCCCTACCGGGGAGCTGTTTTTT | CASSLGRPTGELFF
TRBJ1-1 | - | - | TRBV5-1 | TGCGCCAGCAGCCCCGATACTGCCCGAAACACTGAAGCTTTCTTT | CASSPDTARNTEAFF
TRBJ2-1 | - | - | TRBV11-3 | TGTGCCAGCAGCTTAACCTCCTCGGTGCTCTACAATGAGCAGTTCTTC | CASSLTSSVLYNEQFF
TRBJ2-3 | TRBD2 | once | TRBV7-3 | TGTGCCAGCAGCTCGGGACTAGCGGGAGGACCTAGCACAGATACGCAGTATTTT | CASSSGLAGGPSTDTQYF
TRBJ2-1 | - | - | TRBV9 | TGTGCCAGCAGCGTAGAGGGCTGGGGGTACAATGAGCAGTTCTTC | CASSVEGWGYNEQFF
TRBJ1-2 | TRBD1 | - | TRBV10-3 | TGTGCCAGCAGTTACACCGGGACAGGGGGTTTGTCGGATGGCTACACCTTC | CASSYTGTGGLSDGYTF
TRBJ2-3 | TRBD2 | - | TRBV11-2 | TGTGCCAGCAGCTTGGTTAGCGGGAGGGCGTGGGGCACAGATACGCAGTATTTT | CASSLVSGRAWGTDTQYF
TRBJ1-2 | - | - | TRBV7-3 | TGTGCCAGCAGCTTACTAGACCTTCCGGGACTCATTAACTATGGCTACACCTTC | CASSLLDLPGLINYGYTF
TRBJ2-1 | TRBD2 | - | TRBV7-3 | TGTGCCAGCAGCCGGGGAGGAGCGGGAGAGGCCTACAATGAGCAGTTCTTC | CASSRGGAGEAYNEQFF
TRBJ1-2 | - | - | TRBV7-9 | TGTGCCAGCAGCTTAGCCATGGGGGCTGACTATGGCTACACCTTC | CASSLAMGADYGYTF
TRBJ2-7 | - | - | TRBV11-2 | TGTGCCAGCAGCATAGCGGTCCCCTACGAGCAGTACTTC | CASSIAVPYEQYF
TRBJ1-4 | - | - | TRBV29-1 | TGCAGCGTTCGGCGAGATAATGAAAAACTGTTTTTT | CSVRRDNEKLFF
TRBJ1-2 | TRBD1 | - | TRBV7-2 | TGTGCCAGCAGCTTAGAGTCAGGGGGCTACTATGGCTACACCTTC | CASSLESGGYYGYTF
TRBJ2-1 | - | - | TRBV7-2 | TGTGCCAGCACCTTTGACAGTTCCTACAATGAGCAGTTCTTC | CASTFDSSYNEQFF
TRBJ1-5 | TRBD1 | - | TRBV28 | TGTGCCAGCACAACAGGGGGTTACAATCAGCCCCAGCATTTT | CASTTGGYNQPQHF
TRBJ1-4 | - | - | TRBV10-3 | TGTGCCACTGGGCGGACAGCCACTAATGAAAAACTGTTTTTT | CATGRTATNEKLFF